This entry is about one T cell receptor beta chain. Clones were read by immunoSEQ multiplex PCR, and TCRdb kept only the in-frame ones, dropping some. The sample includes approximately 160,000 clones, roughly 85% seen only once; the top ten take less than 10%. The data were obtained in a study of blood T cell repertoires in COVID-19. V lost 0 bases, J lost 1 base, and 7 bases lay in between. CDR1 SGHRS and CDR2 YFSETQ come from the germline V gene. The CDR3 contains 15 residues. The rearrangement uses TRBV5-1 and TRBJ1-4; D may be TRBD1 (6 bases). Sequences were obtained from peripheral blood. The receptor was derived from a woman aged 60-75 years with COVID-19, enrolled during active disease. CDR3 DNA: TGCGCCAGCAGCTTGGAAGGGGGAACTAATGAAAAACTGTTTTTT. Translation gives CASSLEGGTNEKLFF.